The 2 T cell receptor beta chains given below trace back to one sample, sequenced in a study of blood T cell repertoires in COVID-19. Using immunoSEQ multiplex PCR, the repertoire was profiled, and TCRdb retains in-frame clones only, with some absent. The sample holds 65,000 to 70,000 clones, about 86% seen once. What was sequenced was peripheral blood. These receptors all come from a woman aged 60 to 75 with acute or convalescent COVID-19.

The chain uses TRBV6-5 and TRBJ1-1; TRBD1 matches at 7 bases. Germline CDR1 MNHEY, CDR2 SVGAGI. V was clipped by 7 bases and J by 3 bases; unmatched bases: 11. The CDR3 loop spans 15 amino acids. The CDR3 DNA follows: TGTGCCAGCACCCGGATACTAACAGGGGACACTGAAGCTTTCTTT. It encodes CASTRILTGDTEAFF.

The chain uses TRBV10-1 and TRBJ2-4, with 8 bases lining up with TRBD1. The ends lost 5 bases at V and 8 bases at J; junction bases unmatched: 14. Germline loops: CDR1 WNHNN, CDR2 SYGVQD (reference sequence). This CDR3 has 16 residues. CDR3 amino acids: CASSNPGQGAYYIQYF. For the CDR3, the DNA is TGCGCCAGCAGTAACCCCGGCCAGGGGGCTTATTACATTCAGTACTTC.